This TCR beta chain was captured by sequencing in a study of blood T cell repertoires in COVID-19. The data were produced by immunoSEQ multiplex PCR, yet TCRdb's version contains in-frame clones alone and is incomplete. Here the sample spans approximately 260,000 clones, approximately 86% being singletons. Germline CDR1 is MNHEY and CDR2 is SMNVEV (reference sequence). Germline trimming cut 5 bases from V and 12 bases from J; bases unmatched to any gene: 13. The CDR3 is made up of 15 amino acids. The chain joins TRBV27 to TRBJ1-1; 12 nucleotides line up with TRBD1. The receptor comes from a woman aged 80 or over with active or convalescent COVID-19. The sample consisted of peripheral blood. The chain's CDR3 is CASSPVFGTGGVSFF. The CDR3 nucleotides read TGTGCCAGCAGTCCGGTGTTTGGGACAGGGGGCGTATCTTTCTTT.